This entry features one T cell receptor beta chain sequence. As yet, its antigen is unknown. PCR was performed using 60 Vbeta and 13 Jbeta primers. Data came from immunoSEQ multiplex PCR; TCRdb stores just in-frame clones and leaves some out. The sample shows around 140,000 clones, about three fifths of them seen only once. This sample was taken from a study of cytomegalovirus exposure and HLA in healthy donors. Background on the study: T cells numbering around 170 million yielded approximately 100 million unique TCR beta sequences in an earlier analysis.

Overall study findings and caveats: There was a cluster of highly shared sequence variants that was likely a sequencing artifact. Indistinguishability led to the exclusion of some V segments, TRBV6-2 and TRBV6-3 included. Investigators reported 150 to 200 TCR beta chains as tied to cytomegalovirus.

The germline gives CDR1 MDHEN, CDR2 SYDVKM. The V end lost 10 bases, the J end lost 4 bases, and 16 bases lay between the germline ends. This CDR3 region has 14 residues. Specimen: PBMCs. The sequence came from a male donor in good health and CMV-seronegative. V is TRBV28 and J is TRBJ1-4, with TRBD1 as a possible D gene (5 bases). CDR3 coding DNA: TGTGCCACTTTTCTTCGGCAGGGTAATGAAAAACTGTTTTTT. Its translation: CATFLRQGNEKLFF.